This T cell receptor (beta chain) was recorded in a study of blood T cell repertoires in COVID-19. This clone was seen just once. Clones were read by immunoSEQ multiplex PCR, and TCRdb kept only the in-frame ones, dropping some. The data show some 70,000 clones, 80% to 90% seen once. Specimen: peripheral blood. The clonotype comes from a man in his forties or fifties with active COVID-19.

Here the CDR3 reads CASSGTSGRLFNEQFF. As DNA, the CDR3 is TGTGCCAGCAGTGGGACTAGCGGACGTCTCTTCAATGAGCAGTTCTTC. V and J are TRBV2 and TRBJ2-1, with 10 bases fitting TRBD2. Trimming at V came to 4 bases and at J to 6 bases, leaving 9 bases not matched to a gene. Germline V lookup: CDR1 SNHLY, CDR2 FYNNEI. The CDR3 has 16 amino acids.